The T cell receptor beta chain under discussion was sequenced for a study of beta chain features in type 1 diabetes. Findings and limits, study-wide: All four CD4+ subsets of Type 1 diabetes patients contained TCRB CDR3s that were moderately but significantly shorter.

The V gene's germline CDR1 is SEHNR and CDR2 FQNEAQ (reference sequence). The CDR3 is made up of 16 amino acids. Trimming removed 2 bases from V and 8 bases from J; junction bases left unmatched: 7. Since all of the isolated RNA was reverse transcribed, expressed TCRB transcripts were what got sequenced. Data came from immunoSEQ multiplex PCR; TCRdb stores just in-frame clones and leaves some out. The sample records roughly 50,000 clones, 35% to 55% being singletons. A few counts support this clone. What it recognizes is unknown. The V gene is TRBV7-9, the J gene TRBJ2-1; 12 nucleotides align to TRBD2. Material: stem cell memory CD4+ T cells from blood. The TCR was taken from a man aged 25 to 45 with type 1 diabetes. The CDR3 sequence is CASSLKRSSGRDEQFF. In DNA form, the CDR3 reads TGTGCCAGCAGCTTAAAGAGGTCTAGCGGGAGGGATGAGCAGTTCTTC.